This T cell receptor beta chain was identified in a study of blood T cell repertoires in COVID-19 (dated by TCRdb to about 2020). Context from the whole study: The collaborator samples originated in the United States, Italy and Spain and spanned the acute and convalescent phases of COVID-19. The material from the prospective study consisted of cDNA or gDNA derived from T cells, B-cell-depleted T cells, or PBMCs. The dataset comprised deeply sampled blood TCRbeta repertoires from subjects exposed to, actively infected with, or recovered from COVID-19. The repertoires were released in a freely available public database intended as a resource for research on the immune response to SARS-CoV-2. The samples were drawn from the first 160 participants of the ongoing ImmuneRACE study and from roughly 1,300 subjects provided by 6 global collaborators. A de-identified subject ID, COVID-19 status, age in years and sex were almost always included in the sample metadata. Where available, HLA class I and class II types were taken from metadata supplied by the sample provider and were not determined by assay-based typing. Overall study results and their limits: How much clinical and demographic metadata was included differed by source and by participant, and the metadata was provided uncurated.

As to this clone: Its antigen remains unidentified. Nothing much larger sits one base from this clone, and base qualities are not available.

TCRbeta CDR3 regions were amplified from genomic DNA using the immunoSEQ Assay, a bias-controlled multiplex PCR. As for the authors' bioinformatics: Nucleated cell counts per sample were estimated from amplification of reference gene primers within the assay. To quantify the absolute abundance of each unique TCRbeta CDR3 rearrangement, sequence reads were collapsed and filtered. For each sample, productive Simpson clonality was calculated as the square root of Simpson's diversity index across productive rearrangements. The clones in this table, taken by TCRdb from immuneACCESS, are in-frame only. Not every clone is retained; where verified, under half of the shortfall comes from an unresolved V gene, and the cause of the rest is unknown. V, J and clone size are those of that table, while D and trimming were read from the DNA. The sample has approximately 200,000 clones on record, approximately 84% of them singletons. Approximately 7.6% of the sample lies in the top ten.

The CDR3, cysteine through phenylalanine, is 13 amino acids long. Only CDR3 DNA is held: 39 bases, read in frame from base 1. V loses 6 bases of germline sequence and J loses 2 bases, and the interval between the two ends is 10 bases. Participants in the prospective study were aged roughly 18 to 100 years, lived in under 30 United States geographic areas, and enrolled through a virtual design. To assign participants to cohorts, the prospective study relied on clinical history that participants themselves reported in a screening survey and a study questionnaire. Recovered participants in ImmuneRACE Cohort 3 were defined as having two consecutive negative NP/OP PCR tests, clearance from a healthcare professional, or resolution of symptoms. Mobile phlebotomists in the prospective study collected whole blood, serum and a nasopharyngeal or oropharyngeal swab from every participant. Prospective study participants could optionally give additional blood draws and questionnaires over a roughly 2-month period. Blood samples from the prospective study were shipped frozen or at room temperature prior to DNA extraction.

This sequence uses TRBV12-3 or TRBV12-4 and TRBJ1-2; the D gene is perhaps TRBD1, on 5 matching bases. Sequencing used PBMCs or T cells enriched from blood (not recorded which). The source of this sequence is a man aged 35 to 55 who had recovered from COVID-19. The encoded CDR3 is CASSLGLNYGYTF. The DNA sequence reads TGTGCCAGCAGCCTGGGACTGAACTATGGCTACACCTTC.